Presented here are 8 T cell receptor beta chains from one specimen sequenced in a study of blood T cells in healthy people across ages. Using a J-beta primer mix together with a sample-barcoded 5' primer, a second PCR was run for about 6 to 11 cycles. TCRdb passed the 5' RACE reads through MiXCR, listing each CDR3 protein once. The sample yields some 1.5 million distinct CDR3 sequences, over 25% seen once. Sequenced input: blood. These receptors were obtained from a woman aged 25 to 39 in good health.

This clonotype came up many times. This chain connects TRBV5-1 to TRBJ1-2, with D unresolved. This CDR3 region has 14 residues. Germline CDR1 reads SGHRS; CDR2 reads YFSETQ. The V end was cut by 0 bases, the J end by 4 bases, with 10 bases between. CDR3 coding DNA: TGCGCCAGCAGCTTGGAGCGAGTCGTCTATGGCTACACCTTC. Protein sequence: CASSLERVVYGYTF.

V usage is TRBV6-2 or TRBV6-3 and J usage is TRBJ1-1; D may be TRBD1 (5 bases). Germline V lookup: CDR1 MNHEY, CDR2 SVGEGT. Trimming took off 2 bases at V and 5 bases at J, with 18 bases between the two ends. The length of the CDR3 is 16 residues. CDR3: CASSYGAGAPGTEAFF. In nucleotides, the CDR3 is TGTGCCAGCAGTTACGGAGCCGGGGCGCCAGGGACTGAAGCTTTCTTT.

This clonotype was seen more than once but under ten times. V and J are TRBV6-6 and TRBJ1-2; 9 bases line up with TRBD1. Germline CDR1 reads MNHNY; CDR2 reads SVGAGI (reference sequence). V lost 5 bases to trimming and J lost 8 bases; unmatched junction nucleotides: 12. The CDR3 spans 15 residues. For the CDR3, the DNA is TGTGCCAGCAGTCGCTTCCGGGACAGGGCGGGCGGCTACACCTTC. The encoded protein is CASSRFRDRAGGYTF.

This clonotype was seen repeatedly, ten times or more. V is TRBV6-1 and J is TRBJ2-1; D possibly corresponds to TRBD2 (5 bases). Trimming shortened V by 6 bases and J by 0 bases, and 18 bases separated the two germline ends. The CDR3 contains 17 residues. The germline CDR1 and CDR2 sequences are MNHNS and SASEGT. The CDR3 loop is CASSPRDGVSSYNEQFF. In DNA, the CDR3 is TGTGCCAGCAGCCCTAGAGACGGGGTAAGCTCCTACAATGAGCAGTTCTTC.

This clonotype was seen a handful of times. V is TRBV9 and J is TRBJ2-1; D call uncertain. Germline V gene data show CDR1 as SGDLS and CDR2 as YYNGEE. V shed 3 bases and J shed 0 bases, with 10 bases lying between them. This CDR3 comprises 15 residues. The CDR3 DNA sequence: TGTGCCAGCAGCGCCGATCCTAGCTCCTACAATGAGCAGTTCTTC. Amino acid sequence: CASSADPSSYNEQFF.

The rearrangement links TRBV20-1 to TRBJ2-4; 16 bases match TRBD2. The CDR3 runs 19 residues. The V and J ends lost 3 bases and 13 bases, in that order; junction bases with no gene match: 21. Per the germline V gene, CDR1 is DFQATT and CDR2 is SNEGSKA (reference sequence). In DNA, the CDR3 is TGCAGTGCTAGCGGAGGGACTAGCGGGGGGGTAAGCTCCTACAATGAGCAGTACTTC. This translates into CSASGGTSGGVSSYNEQYF.

The CDR3 sequence is CASSQGRDRLQPQHF. DNA of the CDR3: TGTGCCAGCAGCCAAGGGCGGGACAGACTTCAGCCCCAGCATTTT. The rearrangement uses TRBV3-1 and TRBJ1-5; TRBD1 agrees at 7 bases. V gave up 1 base and J gave up 6 bases; unmatched junction bases: 6. In germline, CDR1 is LGHDT, CDR2 YNNKEL (reference sequence). The CDR3 contains 15 residues.

A single count supports this clonotype. Mismatch with germline at one junction end may stem from a read error. The J gene is TRBJ2-3, the V gene TRBV10-3, with D tentatively TRBD1 or TRBD2 (5 bases each). The CDR3 is made up of 15 amino acids. Germline V gives CDR1 ENHRY, CDR2 SYGVKD. In DNA, the CDR3 is TGTGCCACCAGTGAAGCCGGGGCCCGCACAGATACGCAGTATTTT. Its translation: CATSEAGARTDTQYF.